This TCR beta chain was identified in a study of multiple sclerosis patients with progressive multifocal leukoencephalopathy. Sequencing was performed with immunoSEQ multiplex PCR; in TCRdb, only in-frame clones are kept and a portion is missing. The data show some 28,000 clones, around 83% seen once. Documented time point: time of PML onset. The CDR3 runs to 15 residues. With 0 bases removed from V and 5 bases from J, the gap between germline ends came to 11 bases. Per the germline V gene, CDR1 is SGHRS and CDR2 is YFSETQ. In this sample, this clone turned up once. The input for sequencing was PBMCs, taken from a patient treated with natalizumab. The TCR sequence derives from a woman aged 25-40 years with progressive multifocal leukoencephalopathy. This chain connects TRBV5-1 to TRBJ2-2; no definite D call. CDR3 DNA: TGCGCCAGCAGCTTGGCGCTGGCCGGAACCGGGGAGCTGTTTTTT. Protein: CASSLALAGTGELFF. The whole variable domain, filled in from reference TRBV5-1 and TRBJ2-2, reads KAGVTQTPRYLIKTRGQQVTLSCSPISGHRSVSWYQQTPGQGLQFLFEYFSETQRNKGNFPGRFSGRQFSNSRSEMNVSTLELGDSALYLCASSLALAGTGELFFGEGSRLTVL.